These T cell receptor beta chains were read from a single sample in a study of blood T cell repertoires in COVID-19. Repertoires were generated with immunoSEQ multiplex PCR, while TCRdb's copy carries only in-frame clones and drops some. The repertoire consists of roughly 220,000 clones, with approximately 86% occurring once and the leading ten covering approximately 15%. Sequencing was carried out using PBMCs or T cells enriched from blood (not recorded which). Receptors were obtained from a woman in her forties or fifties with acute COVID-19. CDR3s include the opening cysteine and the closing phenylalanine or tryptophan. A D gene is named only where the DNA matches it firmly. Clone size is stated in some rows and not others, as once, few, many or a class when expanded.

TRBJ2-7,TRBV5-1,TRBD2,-,CASSLASGSPYEQYF,TGCGCCAGCAGCTTGGCTAGCGGGAGTCCCTACGAGCAGTACTTC
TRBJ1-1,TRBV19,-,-,CASSITRRNTEAFF,TGTGCCAGTAGTATCACCCGGAGGAACACTGAAGCTTTCTTT
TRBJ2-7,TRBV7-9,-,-,CASSKVEGTNEQYF,TGTGCCAGCAGCAAGGTCGAGGGCACTAACGAGCAGTACTTC
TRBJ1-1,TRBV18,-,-,CASSFSGAALNTEAFF,TGTGCCAGCTCATTTTCAGGGGCCGCTCTGAACACTGAAGCTTTCTTT
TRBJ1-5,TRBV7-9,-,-,CASSLASAVGNQPQHF,TGTGCCAGCAGCTTAGCGAGCGCGGTTGGCAATCAGCCCCAGCATTTT
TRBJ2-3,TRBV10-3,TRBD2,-,CAISPTGTRGDTQYF,TGTGCCATCAGCCCAACCGGGACTAGGGGCGATACGCAGTATTTT
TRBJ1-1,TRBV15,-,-,CATSRDTPTINTEAFF,TGTGCCACCAGCAGAGACACACCAACGATTAACACTGAAGCTTTCTTT
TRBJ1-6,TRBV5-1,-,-,CASSAGPSNSPLHF,TGCGCCAGCAGCGCGGGACCCTCTAATTCACCCCTCCACTTT
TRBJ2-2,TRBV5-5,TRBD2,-,CASSLRDYYTGELFF,TGTGCCAGCAGCCTCCGGGACTACTACACCGGGGAGCTGTTTTTT
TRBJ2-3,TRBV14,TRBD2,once,CASSHLPAGIGDTQYF,TGTGCCAGCAGCCACCTCCCAGCGGGAATAGGGGATACGCAGTATTTT
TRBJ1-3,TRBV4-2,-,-,CASSQAGIGNTIYF,TGTGCCAGCAGCCAAGCCGGTATTGGAAACACCATATATTTT
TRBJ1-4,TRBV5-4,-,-,CASSDRGDPNEKLFF,TGTGCCAGCAGCGACCGGGGAGACCCTAATGAAAAACTGTTTTTT
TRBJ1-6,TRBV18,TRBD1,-,CASSEDRGNSPLHF,TGTGCCAGCTCAGAGGACAGGGGTAATTCACCCCTCCACTTT
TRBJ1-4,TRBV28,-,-,CASARGGEKLFF,TGTGCCAGCGCCCGGGGGGGTGAAAAACTGTTTTTT
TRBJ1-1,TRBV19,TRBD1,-,CASSIDRGLGMNTEAFF,TGTGCCAGTAGTATAGATAGGGGGCTCGGGATGAACACTGAAGCTTTCTTT
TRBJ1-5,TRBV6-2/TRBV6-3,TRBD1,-,CASSYTGVGQPQHF,TGTGCCAGCAGTTACACAGGGGTGGGTCAGCCCCAGCATTTT
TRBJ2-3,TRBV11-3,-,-,CASSFGLGNTDTQYF,TGTGCCAGCAGCTTTGGTTTGGGCAACACAGATACGCAGTATTTT
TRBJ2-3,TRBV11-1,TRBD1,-,CASSLGQGSTDTQYF,TGTGCCAGCAGCCTGGGACAGGGGAGCACAGATACGCAGTATTTT
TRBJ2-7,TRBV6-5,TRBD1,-,CASSRDRVNEQYF,TGTGCCAGCAGTCGGGACAGGGTGAACGAGCAGTACTTC
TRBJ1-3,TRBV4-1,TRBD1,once,CASSQEGQPISGNTIYF,TGCGCCAGCAGCCAAGAGGGACAGCCAATCTCTGGAAACACCATATATTTT
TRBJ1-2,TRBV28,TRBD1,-,CASVPDRVYGYGYTF,TGTGCCAGCGTCCCGGACAGGGTTTATGGGTATGGCTACACCTTC
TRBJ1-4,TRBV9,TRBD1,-,CASSGPRGEKLFF,TGTGCCAGCAGCGGTCCCAGGGGGGAAAAACTGTTTTTT